Sequencing of this TCR beta chain was carried out in a study of breast tumors, draining lymph nodes, adjacent tissues. Via MiXCR, TCRdb re-called the multiplex PCR reads, giving one row per CDR3 protein. Of approximately 280,000 distinct CDR3 sequences listed, 30% are singletons. Regarding the study as a whole: Tumor repertoires ranked between lymph nodes and nontumor tissue in diversity, with V and J gene preferences.

Breast cancer patients provided tissue from their axillary draining lymph nodes. Details on this clonotype: What it binds is not known.

Germline assignment: CDR1 MRHNA and CDR2 SNTAGT. CDR3 length equals 16 residues. Trimming took off 2 bases at V and 1 base at J, with 12 bases between the two ends. The source material was axillary lymph node tissue. This receptor was identified in a female donor with breast cancer. Some clones in this sample may be carry-over from other donors' samples. This chain uses TRBV6-4 with TRBJ1-5, with D unresolved. This chain's CDR3 is CASSDRERVSNQPQHF. The CDR3 DNA follows: TGTGCCAGCAGTGACCGGGAGAGGGTAAGCAATCAGCCCCAGCATTTT.